This T cell receptor beta chain was sequenced during a study of CD8 T cells in Susac syndrome. This CDR3 spans 14 amino acids. Germline V gene lookup returns CDR1 SQVTM and CDR2 ANQGSEA. V was shortened by 1 base and J by 7 bases, with 14 bases between the two germline ends. With random hexamers, reverse transcription was performed on about 0.5 to 1 ug of RNA. TCRdb processed the immunoSEQ multiplex PCR reads anew with MiXCR; each CDR3 protein has one entry. The sample consists of some 150,000 distinct CDR3 sequences, 90% to 95% of them appearing once. The chain carries TRBV29-1 and TRBJ1-3, with D possibly matching TRBD1 (5 bases). The TCR was taken from a human donor in good health. The sequencing sample was made of CD8+ T cells from PBMCs. This chain's CDR3 is CSVEGGDSDNTIYF. In DNA, the CDR3 is TGCAGCGTTGAAGGAGGGGACTCGGACAACACCATATATTTT.